This TCR beta chain was recovered during a study of blood T cell repertoires in COVID-19 (dated by TCRdb to the early 2020s). About the study as a whole: Samples from collaborators originated in the United States, Italy and Spain and spanned both the acute and convalescent phases of COVID-19. The material from the prospective study consisted of cDNA or gDNA derived from T cells, B-cell-depleted T cells, or PBMCs. The sample metadata nearly always contained a de-identified subject ID, COVID-19 status, age in years and sex. The dataset comprised deeply sampled blood TCRbeta repertoires from subjects exposed to, actively infected with, or recovered from COVID-19. The samples were drawn from the first 160 participants of the ongoing ImmuneRACE study and from 1,254 subjects provided by 6 global collaborators. The repertoires were made available in a free public database intended to serve as a resource for research on the immune response to SARS-CoV-2. Where HLA class I and class II types were available, the types were taken from metadata supplied by the sample provider, not from assay-based typing.

In Seattle, one collaborating source enrolled patients while the infection was active and tracked those patients longitudinally over the course of disease. The collaborating institutions used their own protocols to collect whole blood in K2EDTA tubes. For TCRbeta analysis, collaborators shipped samples as frozen whole blood, isolated PBMCs, or DNA extracted from either of those sample types. Results and caveats for the whole study, not just this receptor: Clinical and demographic metadata were provided uncurated, with the amount varying by source and participant.

The immunoSEQ Assay, a bias-controlled multiplex PCR, was used to amplify TCRbeta CDR3 regions from genomic DNA. The authors' analysis ran thus. Nucleated cell counts per sample were estimated from amplification of reference gene primers within the assay. To quantify the absolute abundance of each unique TCRbeta CDR3 rearrangement, sequence reads were collapsed and filtered. For each sample, productive Simpson clonality was calculated as the square root of Simpson's diversity index over productive rearrangements. Entries here come from immuneACCESS through TCRdb and include only in-frame sequences with V and J called. Some clones fail to appear in such tables; in the studies checked, an unresolved V gene covers under half of the shortfall, and the cause of the remainder is unknown. V, J and clone size were drawn from that table, and D and trimming were deduced from the DNA. Present in this sample are fewer than 100,000 clones, 75% to 85% of which were seen just once. Clones ranked in the top ten supply 8.5% to 10% of the sample.

This clone was counted once. Its recognized antigen is unknown. One base away there is no much larger clone; base qualities are not given. The sequencing input was peripheral blood. The receptor was derived from a man in his fifties or sixties with COVID-19, enrolled during active disease.

DNA sequence: TGTGCCAGCTCACCACCGAGCAGGCAACAGCCCCAGCATTTT. This sequence encodes CASSPPSRQQPQHF. The V gene is TRBV18 and the J gene is TRBJ1-5, with the D gene not clear enough to name. For CDR1 and CDR2, the germline V gene lists KGHSH and LQKENI. V was cut back by 0 bases and J by 7 bases, leaving a gap of 10 bases between them. Its CDR3 holds 14 amino acids, cysteine through phenylalanine. Only CDR3 DNA remains: 42 bases, in frame from the first base.